The 25 T cell receptor beta chains presented below share a single source sample, sequenced in a study of shared clonotypes between healthy human individuals. Data came from immunoSEQ multiplex PCR; TCRdb stores just in-frame clones and leaves some out. The sample consists of a few million clones, around nine tenths of them appearing once. Sequencing input: naive CD4+ T cells sorted from blood. As for subset: CD45RA+ positively selected. The origin of the receptors is a man younger than 30 in good health.

The V and J genes are TRBV28 and TRBJ2-5, with 7 bases aligning to TRBD2. Germline CDR1 reads MDHEN; CDR2 reads SYDVKM. This CDR3 comprises 16 residues. V trimming: 4 bases; J trimming: 4 bases; junction bases outside the gene matches: 12. CDR3 amino acids: CASSSPRGGAGETQYF. In DNA, the CDR3 is TGTGCCAGCAGTTCTCCGCGCGGGGGAGCCGGAGAGACCCAGTACTTC. Based on the CDR3 plus reference TRBV28 and TRBJ2-5, the full variable domain is DVKVTQSSRYLVKRTGEKVFLECVQDMDHENMFWYRQDPGLGLRLIYFSYDVKMKEKGDIPEGYSVSREKKERFSLILESASTNQTSMYLCASSSPRGGAGETQYFGPGTRLLVL.

The chain recombines TRBV10-3 with TRBJ2-5, with D perhaps assigned TRBD1 or TRBD2 (5 bases each). Germline V gene sequence: CDR1 ENHRY, CDR2 SYGVKD. The CDR3 extends over 16 amino acids. Trimming removed 3 bases at V and 7 bases at J, with 21 bases between. CDR3 amino acids: CAISDPGTKRTGTQYF. Here the CDR3 DNA reads TGTGCCATCAGTGACCCCGGGACCAAGAGAACGGGGACCCAGTACTTC.

The chain links TRBV2 to TRBJ2-7; weak D call: TRBD1 (6 bases). Trimming stripped 5 bases from V and 7 bases from J, with 15 bases between. This CDR3 comprises 13 residues. The germline gives CDR1 SNHLY, CDR2 FYNNEI. As DNA, the CDR3 is TGTGCCAGCAGTACCCAGGGGCTCTGGGAGCAGTACTTC. This translates into CASSTQGLWEQYF. Variable domain in full (rest from reference TRBV2 and TRBJ2-7): EPEVTQTPSHQVTQMGQEVILRCVPISNHLYFYWYRQILGQKVEFLVSFYNNEISEKSEIFDDQFSVERPDGSNFTLKIRSTKLEDSAMYFCASSTQGLWEQYFGPGTRLTVT.

Notes on this clone: At the DNA level, this CDR3 is encoded by other sequences in the same sample as well. This chain joins TRBV5-1 and TRBJ2-5; D gene ambiguous. CDR3 size: 13 residues. Germline CDR1 reads SGHRS; CDR2 reads YFSETQ. V lost 0 bases to trimming and J lost 5 bases, with 8 bases between them. The chain's CDR3 is CASSLDVLETQYF. For the CDR3, the DNA is TGCGCCAGCAGCTTGGACGTGTTGGAGACCCAGTACTTC.

This chain connects TRBV10-1 to TRBJ2-1, with 11 bases lining up with TRBD2. Germline assignment: CDR1 WNHNN and CDR2 SYGVQD (reference sequence). The CDR3 is 14 residues long. Trimming cost V 5 bases and J 5 bases; bases outside gene matches: 2. The CDR3 protein is CASSPSGGNNEQFF. The CDR3, as DNA: TGCGCCAGCAGTCCTAGCGGGGGGAACAATGAGCAGTTCTTC.

A remark on this clone: Other DNA sequences in this specimen translate into the identical CDR3. This chain connects TRBV30 to TRBJ1-3; D unclear. Germline V gene lookup returns CDR1 GTSNPN and CDR2 SVGIG (reference sequence). V gave up 0 bases and J gave up 4 bases, with 7 bases separating them. The CDR3 runs to 13 residues. CDR3 sequence reads: CAWSVSLGNTIYF. CDR3 in DNA: TGTGCCTGGAGTGTTTCCCTGGGAAACACCATATATTTT.

The chain has TRBV10-3 and TRBJ2-2, with a possible D match to TRBD1 (5 bases). Between the trimmed V and J ends, which lost 6 bases and 1 base, there was a span of 9 bases. CDR3 length: 14 residues. The germline gives CDR1 ENHRY, CDR2 SYGVKD. The CDR3 sequence: CAISADRNTGELFF. The DNA for the CDR3 is TGTGCCATCAGCGCCGACAGGAACACCGGGGAGCTGTTTTTT.

The rearrangement joins TRBV6-1 to TRBJ2-2, with TRBD2 matching 8 bases. From germline, CDR1 is MNHNS and CDR2 SASEGT. Unmatched junction bases numbered 7, after V lost 3 bases and J lost 4 bases. The CDR3 covers 16 residues. As DNA, the CDR3 is TGTGCCAGCAGTGACAGGGGACTAGTGGGCACCGGGGAGCTGTTTTTT. Its translation is CASSDRGLVGTGELFF.

V and J are TRBV7-9 and TRBJ2-5; no firm D call. In germline, CDR1 is SEHNR, CDR2 FQNEAQ (reference sequence). The CDR3 runs to 12 residues. The germline V and J ends were trimmed by 5 bases and 7 bases, with 11 bases remaining between them. The DNA of the CDR3 is TGTGCCAGCAGCCCAGCTCACGTGACCCAGTACTTC. Protein product: CASSPAHVTQYF.

The chain uses TRBV27 and TRBJ1-2; TRBD1 aligns across 9 bases. With 8 bases clipped from V and 4 bases from J, the junction kept 8 bases outside the gene matches. The length of the CDR3 is 14 residues. The germline gives CDR1 MNHEY, CDR2 SMNVEV (reference sequence). CDR3 sequence: CASGRTGAGYGYTF. In nucleotides, the CDR3 is TGTGCCAGCGGACGGACAGGGGCGGGCTATGGCTACACCTTC.

This chain links TRBV18 with TRBJ1-3, with D unresolved. V lost 1 base and J 0 bases, leaving 13 bases between the germline ends. The CDR3 is 17 residues long. Germline CDR1 reads KGHSH; CDR2 reads LQKENI. CDR3 DNA sequence: TGTGCCAGCTCACCACAGATGCAGCCTCGCTCTGGAAACACCATATATTTT. Translating it yields CASSPQMQPRSGNTIYF.

The V and J genes are TRBV5-5 and TRBJ1-1; a possible D gene is TRBD1 (5 bases). Per the germline V gene, CDR1 is SGHKS and CDR2 is YYEKEE (reference sequence). Trimming left V 2 bases short and J 7 bases short, with 24 bases between. The CDR3 runs to 17 residues. This CDR3 is CASSFALLGESPFEAFF. As DNA, the CDR3 is TGTGCCAGCAGCTTCGCTCTTTTAGGGGAATCCCCGTTTGAAGCTTTCTTT.

The V and J genes are TRBV9 and TRBJ2-2, with 7 bases identical to TRBD2. The germline CDR1 and CDR2 sequences are SGDLS and YYNGEE. The CDR3 consists of 17 residues. V was clipped by 4 bases and J by 3 bases; unmatched bases: 12. The CDR3 is CASSRPLGGRDTGELFF. The CDR3 DNA reads as TGTGCCAGCAGCCGGCCCTTGGGGGGGAGAGACACCGGGGAGCTGTTTTTT. Full variable domain (missing parts from reference TRBV9 and TRBJ2-2): DSGVTQTPKHLITATGQRVTLRCSPRSGDLSVYWYQQSLDQGLQFLIQYYNGEERAKGNILERFSAQQFPDLHSELNLSSLELGDSALYFCASSRPLGGRDTGELFFGEGSRLTVL.

The chain has TRBV30 and TRBJ2-5; TRBD1 aligns across 7 bases. This CDR3 spans 13 amino acids. CDR1 GTSNPN and CDR2 SVGIG come from the germline V gene (reference sequence). V dropped 8 bases and J dropped 1; count of bases not matched to a gene: 7. CDR3 sequence (DNA): TGTGCCGGGTGGGGACAGTTCCAAGAGACCCAGTACTTC. Translating gives CAGWGQFQETQYF.

The J gene is TRBJ2-4, the V gene TRBV4-1; 8 positions match TRBD2. CDR1 MGHRA and CDR2 YSYEKL come from the germline V gene. V trimming: 4 bases; J trimming: 0 bases; junction bases outside the gene matches: 5. This CDR3 contains 16 residues. CDR3 residues: CASSPGLALAKNIQYF. CDR3 coding DNA: TGCGCCAGCAGCCCCGGACTAGCTCTAGCCAAAAACATTCAGTACTTC.

This clone was counted once. The rearrangement joins TRBV5-1 to TRBJ1-2; no reliable D call. V lost 5 bases and J lost 0, with 14 bases in between. The CDR3 consists of 15 residues. Germline assignment: CDR1 SGHRS and CDR2 YFSETQ. The DNA for the CDR3 is TGCGCCAGCAGACAAGACGGAAAAGCTAACTATGGCTACACCTTC. Translating gives CASRQDGKANYGYTF.

V is TRBV5-1 and J is TRBJ2-3; D is perhaps TRBD2 (6 bases). The CDR3 covers 15 residues. V was cut by 6 bases and J by 0 bases, with 14 bases left in between. CDR1 SGHRS and CDR2 YFSETQ come from the germline V gene. The CDR3 loop reads CASKLGGSSTDTQYF. CDR3 nucleotide sequence: TGCGCCAGCAAATTGGGAGGATCTAGCACAGATACGCAGTATTTT.

This sequence joins TRBV7-2 and TRBJ2-3, with 15 bases identical to TRBD2. Germline trimming cut 5 bases from V and 4 bases from J; bases unmatched to any gene: 7. From germline, CDR1 is SGHTA and CDR2 FQGNSA. CDR3 size: 17 residues. The CDR3 coding sequence is TGTGCCAGCAGCCCAGGACTAGCGGGAGGGCTGTCAGATACGCAGTATTTT. It translates to CASSPGLAGGLSDTQYF.

The chain links TRBV4-1 to TRBJ2-1, with 8 bases that match TRBD2. Germline CDR1 and CDR2: MGHRA and YSYEKL. This CDR3 is built from 15 residues. V lost 8 bases, J lost 0 bases, and 6 bases stayed unmatched. The CDR3 DNA follows: TGCGCCAGCGGTCCCGGGACTAGCTCCTACAATGAGCAGTTCTTC. Translating it yields CASGPGTSSYNEQFF.

Concerning this clone itself: The junction departs from germline at one end; a sequencing error may be responsible. The chain carries TRBV7-7 and TRBJ2-1; D not certain. Germline values: CDR1 SSHAT, CDR2 FNYEAQ (reference sequence). This CDR3 is built from 13 residues. CDR3 in amino acids: CASSLDSSDEQFF. In DNA form, the CDR3 reads TGTGCTAGCAGCTTAGATAGTTCGGATGAGCAGTTCTTC.

The rearrangement links TRBV30 to TRBJ2-3; a possible D gene is TRBD2 (6 bases). The CDR3 has 16 residues. From germline, CDR1 is GTSNPN and CDR2 SVGIG (reference sequence). Deletions cut 2 bases from V and 2 bases from J, with 17 bases between. For the CDR3, the DNA is TGTGCCTGGAGTTCTATGCGCGGGGAGAACACAGATACGCAGTATTTT. Encoded protein: CAWSSMRGENTDTQYF.

The rearrangement joins TRBV30 to TRBJ2-3; D unresolved. The germline gives CDR1 GTSNPN, CDR2 SVGIG (reference sequence). The CDR3 is made up of 11 amino acids. The germline V and J ends were trimmed by 5 bases and 6 bases, with 9 bases remaining between them. The CDR3 DNA follows: TGTGCCTGGGTGGACCTGGATACGCAGTATTTT. It is translated as CAWVDLDTQYF.

The chain uses TRBV18 and TRBJ1-2; possible D gene TRBD1, 6 bases. The CDR3 contains 15 residues. Trimming shortened V by 3 bases and J by 2 bases, and 13 bases separated the two germline ends. Germline values: CDR1 KGHSH, CDR2 LQKENI. The chain's CDR3 is CASSPSTGRNYGYTF. CDR3 nucleotides: TGTGCCAGCTCACCGTCAACAGGGAGGAACTATGGCTACACCTTC.

As regards this clone: The same CDR3 can be traced to other DNA sequences in this sample. DNA for the CDR3: TGCGCCAGCAGCTTAGGGACTAACCAAGAGACCCAGTACTTC. Encoded protein: CASSLGTNQETQYF. The V gene is TRBV5-1, the J gene TRBJ2-5, with TRBD2 matching 7 bases. There are 14 residues in the CDR3. V gave up 2 bases and J gave up 0 bases; unmatched junction bases: 1. Germline V lookup: CDR1 SGHRS, CDR2 YFSETQ.

The V call is TRBV19, the J call TRBJ1-4, with D maybe TRBD1 (6 bases). The CDR3 sequence is 14 residues long. Germline-derived CDR1 and CDR2 are LNHDA and SQIVND (reference sequence). Trimming removed 3 bases at V and 7 bases at J, with 12 bases between. This CDR3 reads CASSIRGAGEKLFF. The DNA for the CDR3 is TGTGCCAGTAGTATTCGGGGGGCCGGTGAAAAACTGTTTTTT.